A selection of T cell receptor beta chains follows, all from one sample in a study of control samples from healthy donors and cancer patients. Data came from immunoSEQ multiplex PCR; TCRdb stores just in-frame clones and leaves some out. Seen here are 95,000 to 100,000 clones, roughly 78% observed once, and the top ten hold more than 1.5%. What was sequenced was blood. The receptors originated from a man in his sixties in good health. CDR3s include the opening cysteine and the closing phenylalanine or tryptophan. D genes are given only for firm matches. Only part of the rows carry a size: once, few, many, or a class if the clone is expanded.

V gene: TRBV18
D gene: TRBD1
J gene: TRBJ1-1
clone size: once
CDR3 DNA: TGTGCCAGCTCAAGTCGACAGGGGGACACTGAAGCTTTCTTT
CDR3 protein: CASSSRQGDTEAFF

V gene: TRBV5-1
D gene: .
J gene: TRBJ1-5
clone size: .
CDR3 DNA: TGCGCCAGCAGCGAAGGGGGTCAGCCCCAGCATTTT
CDR3 protein: CASSEGGQPQHF

V gene: TRBV5-4
D gene: .
J gene: TRBJ2-1
clone size: once
CDR3 DNA: TGTGCCAGCAGCTTGGGGGCGGGACCAGTATACAATGAGCAGTTCTTC
CDR3 protein: CASSLGAGPVYNEQFF

V gene: TRBV6-5
D gene: .
J gene: TRBJ1-1
clone size: .
CDR3 DNA: TGTGCCAGCAGCTGGGGTTGGGGGCGGAACACTGAAGCTTTCTTT
CDR3 protein: CASSWGWGRNTEAFF

V gene: TRBV10-3
D gene: .
J gene: TRBJ1-1
clone size: .
CDR3 DNA: TGTGCCATCAGAAACAGGGAACTTGAAGCTTTCTTT
CDR3 protein: CAIRNRELEAFF

V gene: TRBV13
D gene: .
J gene: TRBJ2-3
clone size: .
CDR3 DNA: TGTGCCAGCAACCTGATCACAGATACGCAGTATTTT
CDR3 protein: CASNLITDTQYF

V gene: TRBV6-5
D gene: .
J gene: TRBJ1-5
clone size: .
CDR3 DNA: TGTGCCAGCAGTTATTATCCCACAGATAGCAATCAGCCCCAGCATTTT
CDR3 protein: CASSYYPTDSNQPQHF

V gene: TRBV6-6
D gene: .
J gene: TRBJ1-5
clone size: few
CDR3 DNA: TGTGCCAGCAGTTACTCGTGGGGGGATCCCGGACAGCCCCAGCATTTT
CDR3 protein: CASSYSWGDPGQPQHF

V gene: TRBV5-1
D gene: TRBD1
J gene: TRBJ1-2
clone size: few
CDR3 DNA: TGCGCCAGCAGGTTTGACAGGGCCCAAGAGGGCTACACCTTC
CDR3 protein: CASRFDRAQEGYTF

V gene: TRBV15
D gene: TRBD2
J gene: TRBJ2-1
clone size: few
CDR3 DNA: TGTGCCACCTCCGAAACTAGCGGGGCGTACAATGAGCAGTTCTTC
CDR3 protein: CATSETSGAYNEQFF

V gene: TRBV6-5
D gene: TRBD1
J gene: TRBJ1-2
clone size: .
CDR3 DNA: TGTGCCAGCAGTCAATACCGACAGGGGGCCAATGGTTACACCTTC
CDR3 protein: CASSQYRQGANGYTF

V gene: TRBV15
D gene: TRBD1
J gene: TRBJ2-7
clone size: .
CDR3 DNA: TGTGCCACCAGCAGAGAGGGGGGACAGGGAAGCTACGAGCAGTACTTC
CDR3 protein: CATSREGGQGSYEQYF

V gene: TRBV5-1
D gene: .
J gene: TRBJ1-6
clone size: .
CDR3 DNA: TGCGCCAGCAGTTATTCAGGGTCTATCGATTCACCCCTCCACTTT
CDR3 protein: CASSYSGSIDSPLHF

V gene: TRBV6-5
D gene: TRBD2
J gene: TRBJ2-7
clone size: .
CDR3 DNA: TGTGCCAGCACGGGACTAGCGGACTACGAGCAGTACTTC
CDR3 protein: CASTGLADYEQYF

V gene: TRBV5-1
D gene: TRBD2
J gene: TRBJ2-1
clone size: .
CDR3 DNA: TGCGCCAGCAGCTTGGCCGGGACTAGCGGAAATGAGCAGTTCTTC
CDR3 protein: CASSLAGTSGNEQFF

V gene: TRBV5-1
D gene: .
J gene: TRBJ2-1
clone size: .
CDR3 DNA: TGCGCCAGCAGCTTGAAGGATGGGAGCTCCTACAATGAGCAGTTCTTC
CDR3 protein: CASSLKDGSSYNEQFF

V gene: TRBV7-8
D gene: .
J gene: TRBJ2-7
clone size: .
CDR3 DNA: TGTGCCAGCAGCTTAGACTGGGCGAGCTCCTACGAGCAGTACTTC
CDR3 protein: CASSLDWASSYEQYF

V gene: TRBV19
D gene: TRBD2
J gene: TRBJ2-3
clone size: .
CDR3 DNA: TGTGCCAGTAGTAACCCTAGCGGGAGGATCGCAGATACGCAGTATTTT
CDR3 protein: CASSNPSGRIADTQYF

V gene: TRBV6-5
D gene: TRBD2
J gene: TRBJ2-3
clone size: .
CDR3 DNA: TGTGCCAGCAGTTACCGCGGGGGGGCCCAGGATACGCAGTATTTT
CDR3 protein: CASSYRGGAQDTQYF

V gene: TRBV6-5
D gene: TRBD1
J gene: TRBJ1-6
clone size: .
CDR3 DNA: TGTGCCAGCAGTCAGAGGACAGGGGGCAGGCCACCCCTCCACTTT
CDR3 protein: CASSQRTGGRPPLHF

V gene: TRBV25-1
D gene: .
J gene: TRBJ1-4
clone size: few
CDR3 DNA: TGTGCCAGCAGTGTCTTCGGACGGGGCATAGGTGAAAAACTGTTTTTT
CDR3 protein: CASSVFGRGIGEKLFF

V gene: TRBV7-8
D gene: TRBD2
J gene: TRBJ2-1
clone size: .
CDR3 DNA: TGTGCCAGCAGCCTCCCGGGACTAGGGTTAGGTGAGCAGTTCTTC
CDR3 protein: CASSLPGLGLGEQFF

V gene: TRBV3-1/TRBV3-2
D gene: TRBD2
J gene: TRBJ2-5
clone size: few
CDR3 DNA: TGTGCCAGCAGCCTCGGACTAGGTCGTGCCCAGTACTTC
CDR3 protein: CASSLGLGRAQYF

V gene: TRBV5-5
D gene: .
J gene: TRBJ2-1
clone size: once
CDR3 DNA: TGTGCCAGCAGCTTGGGGCCATTTGATGAGCAGTTCTTC
CDR3 protein: CASSLGPFDEQFF

V gene: TRBV6-5
D gene: .
J gene: TRBJ2-1
clone size: few
CDR3 DNA: TGTGCCACCACCATCGGGACAGAGCAGTTCTTC
CDR3 protein: CATTIGTEQFF

V gene: TRBV11-2
D gene: .
J gene: TRBJ2-5
clone size: .
CDR3 DNA: TGTGCCAGCAGCTTTTCCGGGGGCACGGAGACCCAGTACTTC
CDR3 protein: CASSFSGGTETQYF

V gene: TRBV5-8
D gene: TRBD2
J gene: TRBJ2-5
clone size: .
CDR3 DNA: TGTGCCAGCAGCCCACAGGTTATGGGGGGGGAGACCCAGTACTTC
CDR3 protein: CASSPQVMGGETQYF

V gene: TRBV10-3
D gene: TRBD2
J gene: TRBJ2-7
clone size: .
CDR3 DNA: TGTGCCACAGAAGCGGGGGGGCTTTCCCGAAACTACGAGCAGTACTTC
CDR3 protein: CATEAGGLSRNYEQYF